This TCR beta chain is from a study of T cells after yellow fever vaccination. General study points: A large majority of primary-vaccination clones showed up again after the booster (about 96% CD4, 88% CD8). Weaker overall was a secondary response that nonetheless peaked faster, on day 5 versus 15.

Germline CDR1 and CDR2: SNHLY and FYNNEI. Between the trimmed V and J ends, which lost 2 bases and 7 bases, there was a span of 7 bases. The CDR3 has 12 residues. TCRdb redid the calling of the 5' RACE reads with MiXCR, one entry per CDR3 protein. Of more than 95,000 distinct CDR3 sequences in the sample, under 8.5% were seen once. On this clonotype itself: Its antigen is still unknown. A much more abundant neighbour one base away suggests this may be a read error.

The TCR sequence derives from a man younger than 35 who received the YFV17D yellow fever vaccine. The chain links TRBV2 to TRBJ2-3; no clear D. Sample: CD4+ T cells sorted from PBMCs, taken approximately 11 days after the first yellow fever vaccination. CDR3 nucleotides: TGTGCCAGCAGTGAACTGGAATATACGCAGTATTTT. This encodes CASSELEYTQYF.